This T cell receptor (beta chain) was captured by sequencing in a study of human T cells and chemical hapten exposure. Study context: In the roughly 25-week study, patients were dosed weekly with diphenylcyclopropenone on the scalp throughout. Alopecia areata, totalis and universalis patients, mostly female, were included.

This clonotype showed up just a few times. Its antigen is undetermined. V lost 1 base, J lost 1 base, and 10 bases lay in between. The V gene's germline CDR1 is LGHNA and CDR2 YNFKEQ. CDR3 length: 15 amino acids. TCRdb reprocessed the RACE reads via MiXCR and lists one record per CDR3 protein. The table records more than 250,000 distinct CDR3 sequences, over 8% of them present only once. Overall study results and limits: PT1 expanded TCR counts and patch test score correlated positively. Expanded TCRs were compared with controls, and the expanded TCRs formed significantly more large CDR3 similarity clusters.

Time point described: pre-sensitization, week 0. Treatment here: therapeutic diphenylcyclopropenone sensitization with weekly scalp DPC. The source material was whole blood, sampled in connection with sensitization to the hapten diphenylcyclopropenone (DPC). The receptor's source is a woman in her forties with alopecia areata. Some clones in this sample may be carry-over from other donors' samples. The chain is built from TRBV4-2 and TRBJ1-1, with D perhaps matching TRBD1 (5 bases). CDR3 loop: CASSQGAGRNTEAFF. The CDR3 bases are TGTGCCAGCAGCCAAGGTGCAGGGCGGAACACTGAAGCTTTCTTT.